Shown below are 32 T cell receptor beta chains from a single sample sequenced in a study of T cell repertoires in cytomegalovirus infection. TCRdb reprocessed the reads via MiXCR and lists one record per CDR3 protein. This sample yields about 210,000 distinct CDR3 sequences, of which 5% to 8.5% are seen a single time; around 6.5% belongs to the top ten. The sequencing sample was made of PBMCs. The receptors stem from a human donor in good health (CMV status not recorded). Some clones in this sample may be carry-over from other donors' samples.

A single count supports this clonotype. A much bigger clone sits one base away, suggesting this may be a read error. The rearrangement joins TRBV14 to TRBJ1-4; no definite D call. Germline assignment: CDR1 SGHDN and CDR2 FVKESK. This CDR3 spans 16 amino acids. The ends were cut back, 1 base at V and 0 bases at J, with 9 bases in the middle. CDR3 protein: CASSQVVSATNEKLFF. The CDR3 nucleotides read TGTGCCAGCAGCCAAGTTGTCAGTGCAACTAATGAAAAACTGTTTTTT. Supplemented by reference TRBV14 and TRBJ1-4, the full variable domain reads EAGVTQFPSHSVIEKGQTVTLRCDPISGHDNLYWYRRVMGKEIKFLLHFVKESKQDESGMPNNRFLAERTGGTYSTLKVQPAELEDSGVYFCASSQVVSATNEKLFFGSGTQLSVL.

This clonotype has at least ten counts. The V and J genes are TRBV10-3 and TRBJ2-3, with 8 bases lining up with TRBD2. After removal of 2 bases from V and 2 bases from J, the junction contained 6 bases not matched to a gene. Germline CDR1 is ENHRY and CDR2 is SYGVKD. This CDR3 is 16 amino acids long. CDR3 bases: TGTGCCATCAGTGAGACTCGGGGGGGCCACACAGATACGCAGTATTTT. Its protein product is CAISETRGGHTDTQYF.

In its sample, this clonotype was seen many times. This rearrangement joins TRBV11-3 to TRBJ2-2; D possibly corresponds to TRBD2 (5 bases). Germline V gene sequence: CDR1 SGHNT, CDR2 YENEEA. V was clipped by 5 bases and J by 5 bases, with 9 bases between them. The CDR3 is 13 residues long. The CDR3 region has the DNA TGTGCCAGCAGCGGAGGCGGGACCGGGGAGCTGTTTTTT. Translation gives CASSGGGTGELFF. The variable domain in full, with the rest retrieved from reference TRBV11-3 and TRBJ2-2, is EAGVVQSPRYKIIEKKQPVAFWCNPISGHNTLYWYLQNLGQGPELLIRYENEEAVDDSQLPKDRFSAERLKGVDSTLKIQPAELGDSAVYLCASSGGGTGELFFGEGSRLTVL.

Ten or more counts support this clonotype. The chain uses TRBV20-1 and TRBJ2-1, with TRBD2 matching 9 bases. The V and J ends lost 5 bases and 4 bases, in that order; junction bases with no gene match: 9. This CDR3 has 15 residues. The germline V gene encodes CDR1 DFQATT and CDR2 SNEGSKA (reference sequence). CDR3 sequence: CSASRPGLAYNEQFF. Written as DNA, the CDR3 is TGCAGTGCTTCCCGACCGGGACTAGCATACAATGAGCAGTTCTTC.

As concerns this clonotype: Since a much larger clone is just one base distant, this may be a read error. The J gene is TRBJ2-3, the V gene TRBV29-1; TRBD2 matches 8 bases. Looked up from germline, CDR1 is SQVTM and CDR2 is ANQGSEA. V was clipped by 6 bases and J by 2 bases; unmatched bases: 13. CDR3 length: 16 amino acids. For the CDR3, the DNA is TGCAGCGTCCCCAGGGCAGAGCGGGGGTCCACAGATACGCAGTATTTT. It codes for CSVPRAERGSTDTQYF.

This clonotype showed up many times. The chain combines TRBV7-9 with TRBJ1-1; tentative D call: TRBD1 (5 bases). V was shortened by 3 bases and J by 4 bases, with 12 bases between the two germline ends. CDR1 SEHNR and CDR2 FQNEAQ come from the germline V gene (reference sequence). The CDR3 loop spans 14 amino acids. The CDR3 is CASSFFDGGTEAFF. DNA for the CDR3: TGTGCCAGCAGCTTTTTCGATGGGGGCACTGAAGCTTTCTTT.

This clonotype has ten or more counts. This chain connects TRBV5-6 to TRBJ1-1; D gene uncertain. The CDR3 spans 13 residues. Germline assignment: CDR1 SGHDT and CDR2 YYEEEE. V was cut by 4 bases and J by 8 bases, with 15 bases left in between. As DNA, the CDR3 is TGTGCCAGCAGCGCCTATCGATTACCCGAAGCTTTCTTT. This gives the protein CASSAYRLPEAFF. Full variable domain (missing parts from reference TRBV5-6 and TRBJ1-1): DAGVTQSPTHLIKTRGQQVTLRCSPKSGHDTVSWYQQALGQGPQFIFQYYEEEERQRGNFPDRFSGHQFPNYSSELNVNALLLGDSALYLCASSAYRLPEAFFGQGTRLTVV.

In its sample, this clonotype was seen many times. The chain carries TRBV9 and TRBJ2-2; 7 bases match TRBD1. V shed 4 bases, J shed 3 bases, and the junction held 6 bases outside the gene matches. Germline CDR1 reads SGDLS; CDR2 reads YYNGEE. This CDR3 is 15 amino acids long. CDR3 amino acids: CASSIPGTDTGELFF. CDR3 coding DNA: TGTGCCAGCAGCATACCCGGGACAGACACCGGGGAGCTGTTTTTT. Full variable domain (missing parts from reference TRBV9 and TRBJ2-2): DSGVTQTPKHLITATGQRVTLRCSPRSGDLSVYWYQQSLDQGLQFLIQYYNGEERAKGNILERFSAQQFPDLHSELNLSSLELGDSALYFCASSIPGTDTGELFFGEGSRLTVL.

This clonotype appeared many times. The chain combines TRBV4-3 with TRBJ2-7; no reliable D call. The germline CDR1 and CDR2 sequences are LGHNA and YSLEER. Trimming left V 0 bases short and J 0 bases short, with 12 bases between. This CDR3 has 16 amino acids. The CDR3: CASSQDPSASSYEQYF. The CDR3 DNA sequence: TGCGCCAGCAGCCAAGATCCCAGCGCCAGCTCCTACGAGCAGTACTTC.

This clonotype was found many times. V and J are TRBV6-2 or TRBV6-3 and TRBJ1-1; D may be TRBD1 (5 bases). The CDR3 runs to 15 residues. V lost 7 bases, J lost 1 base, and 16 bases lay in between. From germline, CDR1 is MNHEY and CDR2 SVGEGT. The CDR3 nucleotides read TGTGCCAGCATCCTTCCCGGGGCCAGGAACACTGAAGCTTTCTTT. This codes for CASILPGARNTEAFF.

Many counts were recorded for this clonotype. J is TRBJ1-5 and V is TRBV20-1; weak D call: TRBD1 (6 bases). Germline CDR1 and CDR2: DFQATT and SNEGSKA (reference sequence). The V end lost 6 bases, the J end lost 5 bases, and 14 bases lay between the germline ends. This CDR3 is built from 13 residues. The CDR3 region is CSAHGTPDQPQHF. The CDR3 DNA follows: TGCAGTGCCCACGGGACACCGGATCAGCCCCAGCATTTT.

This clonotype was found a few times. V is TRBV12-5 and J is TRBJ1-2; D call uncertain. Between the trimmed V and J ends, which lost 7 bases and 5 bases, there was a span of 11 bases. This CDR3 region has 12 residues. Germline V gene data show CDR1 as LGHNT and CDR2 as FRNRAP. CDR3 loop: CASATDGYGYTF. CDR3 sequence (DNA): TGTGCTAGTGCCACGGACGGGTATGGCTACACCTTC.

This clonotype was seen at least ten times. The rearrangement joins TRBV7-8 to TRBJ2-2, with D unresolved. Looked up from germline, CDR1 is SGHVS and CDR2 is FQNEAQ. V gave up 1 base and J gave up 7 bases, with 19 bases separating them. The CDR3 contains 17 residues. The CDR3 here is CASSLELGQLVDGELFF. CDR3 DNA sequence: TGTGCCAGCAGCTTAGAATTGGGTCAACTGGTCGACGGGGAGCTGTTTTTT.

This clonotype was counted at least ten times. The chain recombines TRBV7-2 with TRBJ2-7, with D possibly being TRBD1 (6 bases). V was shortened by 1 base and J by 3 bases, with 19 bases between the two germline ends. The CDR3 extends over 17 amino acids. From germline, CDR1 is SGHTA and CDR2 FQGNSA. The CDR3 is CASSLVGQGYKGYEQYF. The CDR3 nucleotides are TGTGCCAGCAGCTTAGTCGGCCAGGGGTATAAGGGCTACGAGCAGTACTTC.

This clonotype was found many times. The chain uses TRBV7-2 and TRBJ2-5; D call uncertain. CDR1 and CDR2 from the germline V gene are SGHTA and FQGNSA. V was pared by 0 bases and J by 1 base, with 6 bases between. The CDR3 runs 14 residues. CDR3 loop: CASSLAGPQETQYF. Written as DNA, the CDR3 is TGTGCCAGCAGCTTAGCAGGACCCCAAGAGACCCAGTACTTC. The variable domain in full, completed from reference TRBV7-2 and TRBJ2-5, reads GAGVSQSPSNKVTEKGKDVELRCDPISGHTALYWYRQSLGQGLEFLIYFQGNSAPDKSGLPSDRFSAERTGGSVSTLTIQRTQQEDSAVYLCASSLAGPQETQYFGPGTRLLVL.

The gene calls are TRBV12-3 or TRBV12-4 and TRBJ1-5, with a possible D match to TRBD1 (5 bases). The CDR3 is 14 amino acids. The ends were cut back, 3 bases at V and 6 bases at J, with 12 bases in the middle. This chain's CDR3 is CASSLGQGRQPQHF. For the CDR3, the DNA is TGTGCCAGCAGTTTGGGGCAGGGTCGTCAGCCCCAGCATTTT.

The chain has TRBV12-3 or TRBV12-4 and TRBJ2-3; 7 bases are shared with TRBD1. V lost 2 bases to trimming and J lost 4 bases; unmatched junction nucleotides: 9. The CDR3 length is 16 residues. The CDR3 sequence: CASSLSPTGLADTQYF. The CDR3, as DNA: TGTGCCAGCAGTTTATCCCCGACAGGGCTGGCAGATACGCAGTATTTT.

The CDR3 sequence: CASGLSSPGGTEAFF. For the CDR3, the DNA is TGTGCTAGTGGTTTGTCCAGTCCAGGGGGCACTGAAGCTTTCTTT. The J gene is TRBJ1-1, the V gene TRBV12-5; 7 bases are shared with TRBD1. The CDR3 totals 15 residues. V was pared by 2 bases and J by 4 bases, with 7 bases of the junction left unmatched. Germline CDR1 and CDR2: LGHNT and FRNRAP.

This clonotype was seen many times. Written as DNA, the CDR3 is TGTGCCAGCAGCCCGGGAGGGGATGAAAAACTGTTTTTT. Amino acids: CASSPGGDEKLFF. This rearrangement joins TRBV7-2 to TRBJ1-4; tentatively, D is TRBD1 (5 bases). Germline lookup yields CDR1 SGHTA and CDR2 FQGNSA. The CDR3 contains 13 residues. V was shortened by 5 bases and J by 6 bases, with 10 bases between the two germline ends.

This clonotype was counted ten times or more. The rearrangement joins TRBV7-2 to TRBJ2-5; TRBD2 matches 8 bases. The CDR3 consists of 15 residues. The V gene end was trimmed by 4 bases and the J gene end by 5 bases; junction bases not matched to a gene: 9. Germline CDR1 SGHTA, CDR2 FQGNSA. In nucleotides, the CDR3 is TGTGCCAGCAGCTCCTACGACGGGGGGGGGGAGACCCAGTACTTC. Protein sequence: CASSSYDGGGETQYF.

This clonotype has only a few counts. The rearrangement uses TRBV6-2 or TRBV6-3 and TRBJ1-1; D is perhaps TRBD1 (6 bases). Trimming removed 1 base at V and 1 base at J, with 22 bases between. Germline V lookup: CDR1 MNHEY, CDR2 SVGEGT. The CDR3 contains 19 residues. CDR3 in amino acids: CASSYFHNLSGQRNTEAFF. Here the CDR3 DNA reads TGTGCCAGCAGTTACTTCCACAATCTTTCGGGACAAAGGAACACTGAAGCTTTCTTT.

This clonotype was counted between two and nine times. CDR3 sequence: CASSHRANTEAFF. The CDR3 nucleotides are TGTGCCAGCAGCCACAGGGCGAACACTGAAGCTTTCTTT. The chain couples TRBV3-1 to TRBJ1-1; TRBD1 might be the D (5 bases). CDR3 size: 13 residues. Between the trimmed V and J ends, which lost 3 bases and 1 base, there was a span of 6 bases. Germline-derived CDR1 and CDR2 are LGHDT and YNNKEL (reference sequence).

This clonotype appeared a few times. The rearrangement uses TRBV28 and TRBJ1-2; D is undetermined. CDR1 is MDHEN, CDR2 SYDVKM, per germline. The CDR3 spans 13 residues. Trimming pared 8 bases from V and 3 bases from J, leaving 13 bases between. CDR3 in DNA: TGTGCCAGCGGCCCTGGAGGCTACTATGGCTACACCTTC. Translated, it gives CASGPGGYYGYTF.

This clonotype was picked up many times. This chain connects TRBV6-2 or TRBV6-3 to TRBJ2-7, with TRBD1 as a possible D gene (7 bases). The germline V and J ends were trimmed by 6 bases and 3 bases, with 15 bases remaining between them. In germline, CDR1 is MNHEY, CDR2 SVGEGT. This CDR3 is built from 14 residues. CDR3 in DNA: TGTGCCAGCAGCCCCCACAGGGGACTCTACGAGCAGTACTTC. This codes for CASSPHRGLYEQYF.

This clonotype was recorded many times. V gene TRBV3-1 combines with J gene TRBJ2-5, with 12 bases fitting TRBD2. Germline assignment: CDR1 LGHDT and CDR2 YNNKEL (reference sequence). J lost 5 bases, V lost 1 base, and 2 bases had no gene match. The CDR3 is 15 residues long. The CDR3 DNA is TGTGCCAGCAGCCAAGGCGGACTAGCGGGGGAGACCCAGTACTTC. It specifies CASSQGGLAGETQYF.

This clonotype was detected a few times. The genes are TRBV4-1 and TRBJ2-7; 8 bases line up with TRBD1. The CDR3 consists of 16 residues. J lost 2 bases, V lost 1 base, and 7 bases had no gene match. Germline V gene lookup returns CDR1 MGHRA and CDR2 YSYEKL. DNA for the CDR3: TGCGCCAGCAGCCAAGCGGTGGGACAGGCTACCTACGAGCAGTACTTC. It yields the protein CASSQAVGQATYEQYF.

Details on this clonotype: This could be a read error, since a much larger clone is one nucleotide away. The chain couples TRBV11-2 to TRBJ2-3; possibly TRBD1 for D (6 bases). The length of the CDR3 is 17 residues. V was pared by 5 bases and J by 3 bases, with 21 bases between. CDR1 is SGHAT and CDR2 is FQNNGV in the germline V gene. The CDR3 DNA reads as TGTGCCAGCAGCCCCCGGGACACAACAACCGGGACAGATACGCAGTATTTT. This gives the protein CASSPRDTTTGTDTQYF. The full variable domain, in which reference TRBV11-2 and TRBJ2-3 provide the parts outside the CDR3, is EAGVAQSPRYKIIEKRQSVAFWCNPISGHATLYWYQQILGQGPKLLIQFQNNGVVDDSQLPKDRFSAERLKGVDSTLKIQPAKLEDSAVYLCASSPRDTTTGTDTQYFGPGTRLTVL.

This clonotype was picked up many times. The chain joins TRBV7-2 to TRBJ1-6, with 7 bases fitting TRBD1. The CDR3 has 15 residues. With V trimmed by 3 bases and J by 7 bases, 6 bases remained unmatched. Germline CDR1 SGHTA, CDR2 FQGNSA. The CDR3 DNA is TGTGCCAGCAGCTTTGACAGGGCGCGGAATTCACCCCTCCACTTT. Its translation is CASSFDRARNSPLHF.

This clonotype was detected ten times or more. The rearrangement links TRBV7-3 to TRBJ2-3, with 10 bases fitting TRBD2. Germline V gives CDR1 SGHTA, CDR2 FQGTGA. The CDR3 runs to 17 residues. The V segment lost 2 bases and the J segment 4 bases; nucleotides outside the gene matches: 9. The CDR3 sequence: CASSLEGRAGGPDTQYF. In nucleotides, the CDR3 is TGTGCCAGCAGCTTAGAGGGGCGAGCGGGGGGGCCAGATACGCAGTATTTT. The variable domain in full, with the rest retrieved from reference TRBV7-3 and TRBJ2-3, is GAGVSQTPSNKVTEKGKYVELRCDPISGHTALYWYRQSLGQGPEFLIYFQGTGAADDSGLPNDRFFAVRPEGSVSTLKIQRTERGDSAVYLCASSLEGRAGGPDTQYFGPGTRLTVL.

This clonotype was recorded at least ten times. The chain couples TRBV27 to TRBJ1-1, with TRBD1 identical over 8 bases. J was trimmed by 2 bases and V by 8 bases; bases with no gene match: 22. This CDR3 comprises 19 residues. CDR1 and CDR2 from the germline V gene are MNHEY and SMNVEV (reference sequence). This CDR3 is CASWSIRRDRLTPNTEAFF. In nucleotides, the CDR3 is TGTGCCAGCTGGAGCATACGCCGGGACAGGCTAACCCCTAACACTGAAGCTTTCTTT.

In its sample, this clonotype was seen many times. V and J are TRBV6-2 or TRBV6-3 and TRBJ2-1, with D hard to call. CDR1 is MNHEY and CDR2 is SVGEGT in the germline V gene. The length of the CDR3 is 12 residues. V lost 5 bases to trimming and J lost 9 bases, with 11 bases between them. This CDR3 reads CASSPDWGEQFF. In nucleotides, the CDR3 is TGTGCCAGCAGTCCGGATTGGGGTGAGCAGTTCTTC.

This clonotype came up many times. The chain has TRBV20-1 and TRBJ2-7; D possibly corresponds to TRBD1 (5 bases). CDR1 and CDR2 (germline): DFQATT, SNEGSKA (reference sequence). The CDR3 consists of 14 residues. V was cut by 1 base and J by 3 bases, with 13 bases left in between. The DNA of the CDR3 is TGCAGTGCTAGAGCATCGGACAAAGTCTACGAGCAGTACTTC. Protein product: CSARASDKVYEQYF.